The 9 T cell receptor beta chains below come from one sample, sequenced in a study of blood T cell repertoires in COVID-19. Produced via immunoSEQ multiplex PCR; TCRdb's table is partial and in-frame only. Of about 49,000 clones listed, 87% are singletons. Sequenced material: peripheral blood. All receptors come from a woman older than 75 with COVID-19, enrolled during active disease.

The V call is TRBV7-9, the J call TRBJ2-6, with a possible D match to TRBD1 (5 bases). The germline V and J ends were trimmed by 5 bases and 1 base, with 18 bases remaining between them. This CDR3 has 18 amino acids. From germline, CDR1 is SEHNR and CDR2 FQNEAQ (reference sequence). The CDR3 loop is CASSRNRYSGSGANVLTF. The CDR3 nucleotides are TGTGCCAGCAGCCGAAACCGATACTCAGGGTCTGGGGCCAACGTCCTGACTTTC. Complete variable domain (other parts from reference TRBV7-9 and TRBJ2-6): DTGVSQNPRHKITKRGQNVTFRCDPISEHNRLYWYRQTLGQGPEFLTYFQNEAQLEKSRLLSDRFSAERPKGSFSTLEIQRTEQGDSAMYLCASSRNRYSGSGANVLTFGAGSRLTVL.

V usage is TRBV18 and J usage is TRBJ1-5, with 9 bases that match TRBD1. This CDR3 contains 17 residues. Germline V gene lookup returns CDR1 KGHSH and CDR2 LQKENI. V was pared by 4 bases and J by 2 bases, with 9 bases of the junction left unmatched. The CDR3 DNA is TGTGCCAGCTCACGTGAAGCGGGACAGGGTGGCAATCAGCCCCAGCATTTT. Protein: CASSREAGQGGNQPQHF.

The chain employs TRBV12-3 or TRBV12-4 and TRBJ1-1, with D tentatively TRBD1 (6 bases). The CDR3 sequence is 13 residues long. With 7 bases removed from V and 3 bases from J, the gap between germline ends came to 12 bases. CDR3: CASTISGDTEAFF. The DNA for the CDR3 is TGTGCCAGCACCATTTCAGGGGACACTGAAGCTTTCTTT.

The chain combines TRBV18 with TRBJ1-5; TRBD1 might be the D (6 bases). The CDR3 covers 16 residues. Trimming shortened V by 1 base and J by 5 bases, and 15 bases separated the two germline ends. CDR1 and CDR2 (germline): KGHSH, LQKENI. CDR3 sequence (DNA): TGTGCCAGCTCACCACGGCCGCAGGGGATCGATCAGCCCCAGCATTTT. The encoded protein is CASSPRPQGIDQPQHF.

The chain carries TRBV18 and TRBJ2-1, with TRBD2 identical over 10 bases. CDR1 is KGHSH, CDR2 LQKENI, per germline. Unmatched junction bases numbered 9, after V lost 0 bases and J lost 1 base. CDR3 length: 19 amino acids. CDR3: CASSPPWQLAGPSYNEQFF. DNA of the CDR3: TGTGCCAGCTCACCACCGTGGCAACTAGCGGGGCCATCCTACAATGAGCAGTTCTTC.

The chain is built from TRBV7-2 and TRBJ2-7; D unresolved. Trimming left V 5 bases short and J 7 bases short, with 15 bases between. In germline, CDR1 is SGHTA, CDR2 FQGNSA. CDR3 length: 13 amino acids. CDR3 region: CASSRPTIGEQYF. The CDR3 DNA reads as TGTGCCAGCAGCAGACCAACAATCGGGGAGCAGTACTTC.

The rearrangement joins TRBV7-2 to TRBJ1-5; the D gene is possibly TRBD1 (5 bases). Trimming cost V 6 bases and J 3 bases, with 12 bases left between them. The CDR3 spans 14 residues. Germline V CDR1 and CDR2: SGHTA, FQGNSA. The CDR3 is CASSYQGINQPQHF. CDR3 in DNA: TGTGCCAGCAGTTACCAGGGTATCAATCAGCCCCAGCATTTT. The whole variable domain, remainder taken from reference TRBV7-2 and TRBJ1-5, is GAGVSQSPSNKVTEKGKDVELRCDPISGHTALYWYRQSLGQGLEFLIYFQGNSAPDKSGLPSDRFSAERTGGSVSTLTIQRTQQEDSAVYLCASSYQGINQPQHFGDGTRLSIL.

The V gene is TRBV19, the J gene TRBJ2-1, with D tentatively TRBD2 (5 bases). V lost 5 bases, J lost 7 bases, and 15 bases lay in between. The germline gives CDR1 LNHDA, CDR2 SQIVND (reference sequence). This CDR3 contains 14 residues. Here the CDR3 reads CASSADARRNEQFF. The CDR3 bases are TGTGCCAGTAGTGCGGATGCTAGGAGGAATGAGCAGTTCTTC.

The J gene is TRBJ2-1, the V gene TRBV7-2, with a possible D match to TRBD2 (5 bases). V was pared by 1 base and J by 1 base, with 11 bases between. CDR3 length: 16 amino acids. Germline V gene lookup returns CDR1 SGHTA and CDR2 FQGNSA. CDR3 nucleotides: TGTGCCAGCAGCTTAGAGGGCGGGTTGTCCTACAATGAGCAGTTCTTC. Protein sequence: CASSLEGGLSYNEQFF.